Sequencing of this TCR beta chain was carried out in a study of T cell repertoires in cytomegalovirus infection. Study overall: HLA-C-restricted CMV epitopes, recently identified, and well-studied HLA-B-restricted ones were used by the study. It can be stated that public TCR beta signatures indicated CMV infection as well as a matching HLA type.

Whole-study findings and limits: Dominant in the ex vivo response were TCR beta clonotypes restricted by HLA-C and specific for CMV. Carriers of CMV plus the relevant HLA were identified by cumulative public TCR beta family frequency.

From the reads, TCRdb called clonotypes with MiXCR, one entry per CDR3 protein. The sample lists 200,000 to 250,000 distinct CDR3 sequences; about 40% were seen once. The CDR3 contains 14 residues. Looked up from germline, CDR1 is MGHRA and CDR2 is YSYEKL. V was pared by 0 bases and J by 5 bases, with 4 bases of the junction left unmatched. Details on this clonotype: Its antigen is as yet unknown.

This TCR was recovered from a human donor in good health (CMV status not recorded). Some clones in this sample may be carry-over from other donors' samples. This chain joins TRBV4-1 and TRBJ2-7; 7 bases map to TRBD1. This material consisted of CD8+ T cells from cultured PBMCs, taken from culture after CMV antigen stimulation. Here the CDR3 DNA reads TGCGCCAGCAGCCAAGATAGGGACAGAAACGAGCAGTACTTC. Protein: CASSQDRDRNEQYF.